Each of the 10 T cell receptor beta chains below was sequenced from the same sample in a study of T cells in Graves' hyperthyroidism and ophthalmopathy. Template material for amplifying TCR beta CDR3 regions consisted of RNA transcripts. Using the HTBI primer set, a first-round RT-PCR was run on the TCR CDR3. TCRdb independently ran MiXCR on the multiplex PCR reads; one entry per CDR3 protein. The sample has about 600,000 distinct CDR3 sequences, about a sixth seen once. The sequenced sample was blood. The receptors originated from a woman aged 40 to 50 with Graves' ophthalmopathy.

This clonotype was counted between two and nine times. The chain couples TRBV29-1 to TRBJ2-5; D might be TRBD1 (6 bases). The V gene lost 5 bases and the J gene lost 5 bases, with 15 bases spanning the gap. The germline gives CDR1 SQVTM, CDR2 ANQGSEA. The CDR3 totals 13 residues. CDR3 region: CSVTGSGRETQYF. CDR3 in DNA: TGCAGCGTTACAGGGTCAGGGCGGGAGACCCAGTACTTC.

The chain recombines TRBV6-1 with TRBJ1-1; D unclear. V lost 2 bases and J lost 4, with 8 bases in between. Germline V gives CDR1 MNHNS, CDR2 SASEGT. The CDR3 totals 13 residues. The DNA for the CDR3 is TGTGCCAGCAGTGAACAAGATTTCACTGAAGCTTTCTTT. The encoded protein is CASSEQDFTEAFF.

V gene TRBV2 combines with J gene TRBJ2-7; 8 bases are a match to TRBD1. Germline lookup yields CDR1 SNHLY and CDR2 FYNNEI. This CDR3 is built from 17 residues. V dropped 2 bases and J dropped 2; count of bases not matched to a gene: 11. CDR3 coding DNA: TGTGCCAGCAGTGAAAGGGCCCCCGGGACAGGCACCTACGAGCAGTACTTC. This gives the protein CASSERAPGTGTYEQYF.

This clonotype was seen at least ten times. This chain connects TRBV5-1 to TRBJ2-7; D is possibly TRBD2 (6 bases). V was pared by 4 bases and J by 4 bases, with 12 bases between. The CDR3 has 13 residues. Germline V gives CDR1 SGHRS, CDR2 YFSETQ. The CDR3 is CASSRELGYEQYF. As DNA, the CDR3 is TGCGCCAGCAGCCGGGAGTTGGGATACGAGCAGTACTTC.

In its sample, this clonotype was seen many times. The chain joins TRBV6-5 to TRBJ2-7, with 8 bases identical to TRBD2. Germline CDR1 reads MNHEY; CDR2 reads SVGAGI. This CDR3 spans 15 amino acids. The V and J ends lost 0 bases and 6 bases, in that order; junction bases with no gene match: 7. The CDR3 loop reads CASSYSLPGGGEQYF. The CDR3 DNA follows: TGTGCCAGCAGTTACTCGCTGCCGGGGGGGGGCGAGCAGTACTTC.

This clonotype turned up a few times. The chain joins TRBV6-1 to TRBJ1-6; D gene unclear. V lost 5 bases, J lost 5 bases, and 10 bases lay in between. The CDR3 contains 14 residues. The V gene's germline CDR1 is MNHNS and CDR2 SASEGT. The CDR3 here is CASSPRSDNSPLHF. The CDR3 nucleotides are TGTGCCAGCAGTCCTCGATCCGATAATTCACCCCTCCACTTT.

V usage is TRBV5-1 and J usage is TRBJ2-5; either TRBD1 or TRBD2 may fit D (6 bases each). Germline CDR1 reads SGHRS; CDR2 reads YFSETQ. The V and J ends lost 1 base and 5 bases respectively, with 24 bases between them. This CDR3 has 18 amino acids. This chain's CDR3 is CASSLQAGGIANRETQYF. The CDR3 DNA is TGCGCCAGCAGCTTGCAGGCCGGGGGCATAGCCAACAGGGAGACCCAGTACTTC.

This clonotype was counted a few times. The V call is TRBV27, the J call TRBJ1-1, with TRBD1 matching over 8 bases. The CDR3 has 14 amino acids. V lost 4 bases to trimming and J lost 5 bases; unmatched junction nucleotides: 6. Germline V gene lookup returns CDR1 MNHEY and CDR2 SMNVEV (reference sequence). The CDR3 DNA follows: TGTGCCAGCAGTTCCAGGGGGCGGCTGACTGAAGCTTTCTTT. Translating gives CASSSRGRLTEAFF.

The V and J genes are TRBV3-1 and TRBJ2-2, with 8 bases aligning to TRBD2. Germline lookup yields CDR1 LGHDT and CDR2 YNNKEL (reference sequence). CDR3 length: 15 residues. V shed 6 bases, J shed 6 bases, and the junction held 9 bases outside the gene matches. CDR3 DNA: TGTGCCAGCAGTTTTTTAGCGGGAAGGGCCGGGGAGCTGTTTTTT. Its protein is CASSFLAGRAGELFF.

The chain recombines TRBV9 with TRBJ2-5, with D perhaps TRBD1 (6 bases). This CDR3 has 14 residues. The V gene's germline CDR1 is SGDLS and CDR2 YYNGEE. Trimming took off 0 bases at V and 3 bases at J, with 9 bases between the two ends. As DNA, the CDR3 is TGTGCCAGCAGCGTAGTTACAGGGAAAGAGACCCAGTACTTC. Encoded protein: CASSVVTGKETQYF.